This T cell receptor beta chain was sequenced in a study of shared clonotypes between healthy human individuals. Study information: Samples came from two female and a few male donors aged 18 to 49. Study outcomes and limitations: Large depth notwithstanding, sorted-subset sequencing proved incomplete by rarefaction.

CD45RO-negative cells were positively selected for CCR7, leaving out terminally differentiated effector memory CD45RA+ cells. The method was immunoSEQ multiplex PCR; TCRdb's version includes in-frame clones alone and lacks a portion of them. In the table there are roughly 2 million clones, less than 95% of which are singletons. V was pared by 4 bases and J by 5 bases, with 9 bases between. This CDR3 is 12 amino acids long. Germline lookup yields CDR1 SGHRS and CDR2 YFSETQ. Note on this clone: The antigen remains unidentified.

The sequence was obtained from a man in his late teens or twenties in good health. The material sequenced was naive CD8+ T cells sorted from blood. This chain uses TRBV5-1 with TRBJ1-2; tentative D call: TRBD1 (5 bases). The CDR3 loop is CASSPEGYGYTF. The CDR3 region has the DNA TGCGCCAGCAGCCCGGAGGGGTATGGCTACACCTTC.